These 14 T cell receptor beta chains originate from one sample sequenced in a study of tumor and adjacent non-tumor tissue in lung cancer. The template was RNA from unsorted bulk tissue. Distant lung tissue was collected more than 3 cm away from the tumor edge. A modified ARM-PCR protocol with three rounds of nested PCR amplified TCRbeta. In TCRdb, the multiplex PCR reads were re-called with MiXCR into one record per CDR3 protein. Among more than 60,000 distinct CDR3 sequences listed, around 80% were seen once. Input material: distant non-tumor lung tissue. The source of these receptors is a man aged 55 to 70 with non-small cell lung cancer.

Comments on this clonotype: Since the CDR3 does not end with the conserved phenylalanine or tryptophan, this likely comes from a read error. The chain couples TRBV20-1 to TRBJ1-1, with D unresolved. Per the germline V gene, CDR1 is DFQATT and CDR2 is SNEGSKA (reference sequence). V shed 2 bases and J shed 3 bases, with 13 bases lying between them. The CDR3 contains 14 residues. Here the CDR3 reads CSARQAVSYTEAFI. The CDR3 region has the DNA TGCAGTGCTAGACAGGCCGTTTCATACACTGAAGCTTTCATT.

Turning to this clonotype: A much bigger clone sits one base away, suggesting this may be a read error. This chain links TRBV20-1 with TRBJ1-5, with D possibly matching TRBD1 (6 bases). Germline-derived CDR1 and CDR2 are DFQATT and SNEGSKA (reference sequence). This CDR3 has 15 amino acids. The CDR3 DNA follows: TGCAGTGCTCCGCGGGGGGCGGGGTTGGGTCAGTCCCAGCATTTT. This codes for CSAPRGAGLGQSQHF.

A note on this clonotype: At one end the junction does not follow the germline gene, possibly because of a read error. The genes are TRBV6-1 and TRBJ2-4; 8 nucleotides match TRBD2. Germline CDR1 is MNHNS and CDR2 is SASEGT. The CDR3 sequence is 17 residues long. CDR3 in DNA: TGTGCCGGCAGTGAGGCGCCGGGAGGGTCCGCCGAAAACATTCAGTACTTC. Protein product: CAGSEAPGGSAENIQYF.

As regards this clonotype: It is likely a read error, because the conserved phenylalanine at the end of the CDR3 is missing. No DNA is shown, since the ends of the CDR3 on it are uncertain; the CDR3 is the one TCRdb lists. V gene TRBV6-5 combines with J gene TRBJ2-5. The germline CDR1 and CDR2 sequences are MNHEY and SVGAGI. The CDR3 spans 11 amino acids, including both terminal residues. The CDR3 region is CASRDTLTLYI.

To note about this clonotype: At one of its ends the junction is not consistent with the germline gene, which may arise from a read error. This chain uses TRBV6-1 with TRBJ1-5; possible D gene TRBD1, 5 bases. There are 15 residues in the CDR3. CDR1 and CDR2 (germline): MNHNS, SASEGT. The CDR3 nucleotides are TGTGCCATCAGTGAAGGGGCAGGACTAAATCAGCACCAGCATTTT. This sequence encodes CAISEGAGLNQHQHF.

Relative to its sample, this clonotype is medium-sized. The chain has TRBV28 and TRBJ2-3; D possibly corresponds to TRBD2 (6 bases). There are 14 residues in the CDR3. Trimming removed 8 bases from V and 2 bases from J, with 14 bases in between. Germline loops: CDR1 MDHEN, CDR2 SYDVKM. DNA for the CDR3: TGTGCCAGCCGAACGGGAGATTTCACAGATACGCAGTATTTT. As protein: CASRTGDFTDTQYF.

Comments on this clonotype: This may arise from a read error, as a much more abundant clone is one base away. The CDR3 DNA is TGCGCCAGCAGCTTTGAGGACGAGCAGTACTTC. Translating it yields CASSFEDEQYF. The chain joins TRBV5-1 to TRBJ2-7; unclear D gene. This CDR3 is 11 amino acids long. With 2 bases removed from V and 5 bases from J, the gap between germline ends came to 5 bases. Germline V gene data show CDR1 as SGHRS and CDR2 as YFSETQ.

Points on this clonotype: A much larger clone lies a single base off, so this may be a read error. The chain combines TRBV20-1 with TRBJ2-6; 8 nucleotides line up with TRBD1. CDR1 is DFQATT, CDR2 SNEGSKA, per germline (reference sequence). The CDR3 consists of 17 residues. CDR3 sequence reads: CSARRSAGGMGAKVLTF. CDR3 nucleotides: TGCAGTGCTAGAAGGTCGGCAGGGGGCATGGGGGCCAAAGTCCTGACTTTC.

The chain employs TRBV10-3 and TRBJ1-5; no clear D gene. CDR3 length: 10 residues. Germline assignment: CDR1 ENHRY and CDR2 SYGVKD. V lost 8 bases and J lost 5, with 4 bases in between. Here the CDR3 DNA reads TGTGCCATCGGGGATCAGCCCCAGCATTTT. Protein sequence: CAIGDQPQHF.

As concerns this clonotype: Here the CDR3 omits its conserved ending phenylalanine or tryptophan, so a read error is the likely source. This chain joins TRBV6-6 and TRBJ2-1, with TRBD1 as a possible D gene (6 bases). CDR1 and CDR2 from the germline V gene are MNHNY and SVGAGI (reference sequence). The CDR3 covers 15 residues. Trimming shortened V by 2 bases and J by 3 bases, and 11 bases separated the two germline ends. The CDR3 DNA reads as TGTGCCAGCAGTTACGGGACATGGGGCTACAATGAGCAGTTCCTC. Its protein is CASSYGTWGYNEQFL.

About this clonotype: Since no conserved phenylalanine or tryptophan closes the CDR3, a read error is the likely cause. CDR3 in amino acids: CASSSGLADSPETQYL. CDR3 in DNA: TGTGCCAGCAGCTCCGGGCTAGCAGATAGCCCAGAAACGCAGTATTTA. The chain recombines TRBV11-3 with TRBJ2-3, with a weak D call TRBD2 (5 bases). The CDR3 consists of 16 residues. Germline V CDR1 and CDR2: SGHNT, YENEEA.

As for this clonotype: It is likely a read error, because the conserved phenylalanine at the end of the CDR3 is missing. This chain uses TRBV29-1 with TRBJ2-3; D is unresolved. The J call is in doubt because the DNA end fits TRBJ1-5 better. This CDR3 region has 14 residues. Germline V gene sequence: CDR1 SQVTM, CDR2 ANQGSEA. This chain's CDR3 is CSVATGSPTDTQHL. The CDR3 region has the DNA TGCAGCGTGGCGACCGGGAGCCCTACAGATACGCAGCATCTT.

Details on this clonotype: An end of the junction differs from the germline gene, which may be a read error. V gene TRBV4-1 combines with J gene TRBJ2-1, with a tentative D call TRBD2 (6 bases). The CDR3 sequence is 17 residues long. Germline loops: CDR1 MGHRA, CDR2 YSYEKL. CDR3 sequence (DNA): TGTGCCAGCAGCCAAGATTTTCGCGGGGACTCCTACTATGAGCAGTTCTTC. This sequence encodes CASSQDFRGDSYYEQFF.

In the case of this clonotype: A read error is likely, as this CDR3 ends without the conserved phenylalanine or tryptophan. The gene calls are TRBV11-3 and TRBJ2-1; TRBD2 might be the D (5 bases). This CDR3 region has 15 residues. From germline, CDR1 is SGHNT and CDR2 YENEEA. CDR3 in DNA: TGTGCCTGCAGCCTTGGAGAGGGCTGGCAAAATGAGCAGTTCATC. Translation gives CACSLGEGWQNEQFI.